The 5 T cell receptor beta chains below come from one sample, sequenced in a study of blood T cell repertoires in COVID-19. Measured with immunoSEQ multiplex PCR; TCRdb has only the in-frame clones, and not every one. The data hold 95,000 to 150,000 clones, with roughly four fifths observed a single time. Sequencing used peripheral blood. These receptor sequences come from a human donor in a cohort sampled during active COVID-19.

The CDR3 DNA sequence: TGTGCCAGCAGCTTAGCGGGACAGGGGAACACTGAAGCTTTCTTT. Amino acids: CASSLAGQGNTEAFF. The chain links TRBV7-9 to TRBJ1-1; TRBD1 aligns across 9 bases. Trimming at V came to 0 bases and at J to 1 base, leaving 0 bases not matched to a gene. Germline V gene data show CDR1 as SEHNR and CDR2 as FQNEAQ (reference sequence). The CDR3 has 15 residues.

V and J are TRBV19 and TRBJ2-5; tentative D call: TRBD1 (6 bases). Trimming shortened V by 3 bases and J by 0 bases, and 14 bases separated the two germline ends. The germline gives CDR1 LNHDA, CDR2 SQIVND (reference sequence). This CDR3 region has 16 residues. The CDR3 region is CASSIRGQPYQETQYF. CDR3 nucleotide sequence: TGTGCCAGTAGTATTCGAGGACAGCCGTACCAAGAGACCCAGTACTTC.

DNA for the CDR3: TGCGCCAGCAGCCCTCTAGCGGGGGGGCTTGGGGCCAACGTCCTGACTTTC. Residues: CASSPLAGGLGANVLTF. The chain couples TRBV4-1 to TRBJ2-6; 12 bases are a match to TRBD2. The CDR3 extends over 17 amino acids. Losses at the gene ends were 4 bases for V and 3 bases for J; bases not matched to a gene: 4. Per germline, CDR1 MGHRA and CDR2 YSYEKL.

The V call is TRBV5-6, the J call TRBJ1-1; 11 bases fit TRBD1. Germline lookup yields CDR1 SGHDT and CDR2 YYEEEE. CDR3 length: 14 amino acids. J lost 10 bases, V lost 2 bases, and 7 bases had no gene match. Here the CDR3 reads CASSLGQGASGAFF. DNA for the CDR3: TGTGCCAGCAGCTTAGGACAGGGGGCGTCGGGAGCTTTCTTT. Drawing the rest from reference TRBV5-6 and TRBJ1-1, the complete variable domain is DAGVTQSPTHLIKTRGQQVTLRCSPKSGHDTVSWYQQALGQGPQFIFQYYEEEERQRGNFPDRFSGHQFPNYSSELNVNALLLGDSALYLCASSLGQGASGAFFGQGTRLTVV.

V usage is TRBV5-6 and J usage is TRBJ2-5; tentatively, D is TRBD2 (6 bases). This CDR3 spans 13 amino acids. V lost 0 bases and J 4 bases, leaving 7 bases between the germline ends. Germline CDR1 is SGHDT and CDR2 is YYEEEE. DNA for the CDR3: TGTGCCAGCAGCTTGGCCGGGGGAGAGACCCAGTACTTC. Its protein is CASSLAGGETQYF.